This T cell receptor beta chain appears in the sequencing data of a study of preoperative IRX-2 immunotherapy in early breast cancer. Trimming removed 7 bases from V and 3 bases from J, with 24 bases in between. This CDR3 spans 17 amino acids. The V gene's germline CDR1 is MDHEN and CDR2 SYDVKM. Treatment denoted: preoperative locoregional IRX-2 cytokine immunotherapy. Patients received preoperative, locoregional IRX-2 cytokine immunotherapy in a phase Ib study. Profiled with immunoSEQ multiplex PCR; TCRdb holds only in-frame clones, not every one. This table holds roughly 6,000 clones, around 75% found once.

The V gene is TRBV28, the J gene TRBJ1-2; D possibly corresponds to TRBD1 (5 bases). This receptor was taken from a human donor with breast cancer. The input for sequencing was tumor tissue, taken before IRX-2 immunotherapy. The CDR3 region has the DNA TGTGCCAGCACAAAACCCGGGACTCCTCGACCCGACTATGGCTACACCTTC. Translating gives CASTKPGTPRPDYGYTF.